This T cell receptor (beta chain) is drawn from a study of shared clonotypes between healthy human individuals. Sequencing was performed with immunoSEQ multiplex PCR; in TCRdb, only in-frame clones are kept and a portion is missing. The sample lists roughly 1,800,000 clones, over 85% seen once, with 1% to 1.5% in the top ten. CD8 cells regarded as naive lacked CD45RO, were positively chosen for CCR7, and omitted terminally differentiated effector memory CD45RA+ cells. This clone was seen once. The CDR3 contains 13 residues. V gave up 1 base and J gave up 5 bases, with 9 bases separating them. CDR1 MNHEY and CDR2 SMNVEV come from the germline V gene (reference sequence).

The chain links TRBV27 to TRBJ2-7; TRBD1 or TRBD2 may be the D gene (6 bases each). The sequencing sample was made of naive CD8+ T cells sorted from blood. The clonotype comes from a man aged 18-30 years in good health. The CDR3 nucleotides are TGTGCCAGCAGTTTATGGGGGGCGGACGAGCAGTACTTC. Translated, it gives CASSLWGADEQYF.